The 15 T cell receptor beta chains below were found in one sample sequenced in a study of T-cell memory formation after mild COVID-19. MiXCR, applied by TCRdb to the 5' RACE reads, yields one record per CDR3 protein. Here the sample spans about 110,000 distinct CDR3 sequences, roughly a sixth being singletons. Material: PBMCs or a T cell subset sorted from them (not recorded which). The receptors stem from a man aged 18 to 29 who had mild COVID-19 (a few samples of this study predate the infection). Cell type and time point are not known.

This clonotype has just a few counts. This sequence joins TRBV7-2 and TRBJ1-5; the D gene is possibly TRBD1 (6 bases). Germline lookup yields CDR1 SGHTA and CDR2 FQGNSA. V lost 3 bases and J lost 3, with 12 bases in between. The CDR3 loop spans 15 amino acids. The CDR3 sequence is CASSLGGQNNQPQHF. The CDR3 DNA sequence: TGTGCCAGCAGCTTGGGCGGACAGAACAATCAGCCCCAGCATTTT.

The genes are TRBV25-1 and TRBJ2-7; no clear D gene. V was clipped by 6 bases and J by 7 bases, with 16 bases between them. CDR1 MGHDK and CDR2 SYGVNS come from the germline V gene. The CDR3 extends over 13 amino acids. The CDR3, as DNA: TGTGCCAGCAGACCAACATGGGCCGAGGAGCAGTACGTC. Translating it yields CASRPTWAEEQYV.

The V gene is TRBV20-1, the J gene TRBJ1-4; the D is unclear. The CDR3 totals 14 residues. Germline lookup yields CDR1 DFQATT and CDR2 SNEGSKA (reference sequence). Trimming took 4 bases from V and 8 from J, leaving 17 bases between them. The CDR3 spells CSATPPDRWEKLFF. CDR3 DNA: TGCAGTGCTACCCCCCCCGATCGTTGGGAAAAACTGTTTTTT.

V is TRBV5-1 and J is TRBJ2-1; 9 bases line up with TRBD2. Germline V gene data show CDR1 as SGHRS and CDR2 as YFSETQ. The trim removed 0 bases at V and 6 bases at J, leaving 16 bases unmatched. This CDR3 is 19 amino acids long. CDR3 in amino acids: CASSLAGLQGGTSSNEQFF. The CDR3 region has the DNA TGCGCCAGCAGCTTGGCCGGCTTGCAGGGAGGGACTAGCAGCAATGAGCAGTTCTTC.

This clonotype was picked up a small number of times. This chain connects TRBV7-3 to TRBJ1-1; D is ambiguous. The CDR3 totals 13 residues. Germline V gene lookup returns CDR1 SGHTA and CDR2 FQGTGA. V lost 5 bases, J lost 3 bases, and 10 bases lay in between. The CDR3 sequence is CASSHMRDTEAFF. In nucleotides, the CDR3 is TGTGCCAGCAGCCATATGAGGGACACTGAAGCTTTCTTT. Drawing the rest from reference TRBV7-3 and TRBJ1-1, the complete variable domain is GAGVSQTPSNKVTEKGKYVELRCDPISGHTALYWYRQSLGQGPEFLIYFQGTGAADDSGLPNDRFFAVRPEGSVSTLKIQRTERGDSAVYLCASSHMRDTEAFFGQGTRLTVV.

This clonotype appeared a few times. V and J are TRBV28 and TRBJ1-6; D unresolved. V was clipped by 7 bases and J by 0 bases, with 10 bases between them. Germline-derived CDR1 and CDR2 are MDHEN and SYDVKM. CDR3 length: 15 residues. The CDR3, as DNA: TGTGCCAGCATAGGCAGCCTCTCCTATAATTCACCCCTCCACTTT. This sequence encodes CASIGSLSYNSPLHF.

This clonotype has a handful of counts. This chain uses TRBV5-6 with TRBJ2-1; 8 bases are shared with TRBD2. CDR3 length: 17 residues. The germline V gene has CDR1 SGHDT and CDR2 YYEEEE. V lost 0 bases and J lost 0; bases outside the gene matches: 5. In nucleotides, the CDR3 is TGTGCCAGCAGCTTGGATGGCGGGGGGCCCTCCTACAATGAGCAGTTCTTC. This translates into CASSLDGGGPSYNEQFF.

V and J are TRBV4-2 and TRBJ2-4, with D tentatively TRBD1 (6 bases). The CDR3 runs 16 residues. Between the trimmed V and J ends, which lost 3 bases and 0 bases, there was a span of 12 bases. CDR1 is LGHNA and CDR2 is YNFKEQ in the germline V gene. CDR3 sequence reads: CASSQGRTVAKNIQYF. CDR3 nucleotide sequence: TGTGCCAGCAGCCAGGGCCGGACAGTAGCCAAAAACATTCAGTACTTC.

The chain couples TRBV11-3 to TRBJ2-5; 7 bases agree with TRBD1. This CDR3 region has 13 residues. Trimming removed 2 bases from V and 5 bases from J; junction bases left unmatched: 2. Germline values: CDR1 SGHNT, CDR2 YENEEA. CDR3 loop: CASSLFRGETQYF. CDR3 bases: TGTGCCAGCAGCTTATTCAGGGGGGAGACCCAGTACTTC.

This clonotype was seen a few times. The chain joins TRBV7-6 to TRBJ2-5; 8 bases are a match to TRBD2. The CDR3 has 14 residues. Germline V gene data show CDR1 as SGHVS and CDR2 as FNYEAQ. After removal of 5 bases from V and 5 bases from J, the junction contained 7 bases not matched to a gene. CDR3 residues: CASSGRSGAETQYF. CDR3 sequence (DNA): TGTGCCAGCAGCGGCCGTAGCGGGGCGGAGACCCAGTACTTC.

This clonotype was counted a few times. The V gene is TRBV7-2, the J gene TRBJ2-3, with D perhaps TRBD2 (5 bases). Deletions cut 5 bases from V and 4 bases from J, with 13 bases between. This CDR3 comprises 14 residues. Per germline, CDR1 SGHTA and CDR2 FQGNSA. The CDR3 reads CASSAGPVADTQYF. CDR3 in DNA: TGTGCCAGCAGCGCGGGCCCCGTCGCAGATACGCAGTATTTT.

This clonotype was seen only a few times. This chain joins TRBV20-1 and TRBJ2-2; tentatively, D is TRBD1 or TRBD2 (7 bases each). The CDR3 totals 12 residues. Germline V gives CDR1 DFQATT, CDR2 SNEGSKA (reference sequence). V gave up 6 bases and J gave up 6 bases, with 11 bases separating them. The CDR3 is CSARGGPGELFF. In DNA form, the CDR3 reads TGCAGTGCCAGGGGGGGCCCCGGGGAGCTGTTTTTT.

There are a few counts of this clonotype. This rearrangement joins TRBV5-1 to TRBJ2-1, with 12 bases identical to TRBD2. V was clipped by 3 bases and J by 2 bases; unmatched bases: 6. The CDR3 runs 17 residues. CDR1 and CDR2 from the germline V gene are SGHRS and YFSETQ. The CDR3 here is CASSSSTSGGPYNEQFF. The DNA for the CDR3 is TGCGCCAGCAGCTCAAGTACTAGCGGGGGGCCCTACAATGAGCAGTTCTTC.

The CDR3 nucleotides are TGTGCCAGCAGCCTAAATTCACTAGCGGCGCAGTACGTC. Translating it yields CASSLNSLAAQYV. The chain has TRBV7-6 and TRBJ2-7, with 8 bases matching TRBD2. V trimming: 5 bases; J trimming: 9 bases; junction bases outside the gene matches: 9. In germline, CDR1 is SGHVS, CDR2 FNYEAQ. This CDR3 is built from 13 residues.

This chain uses TRBV18 with TRBJ2-7, with 9 bases that match TRBD1. The CDR3 loop spans 14 amino acids. From germline, CDR1 is KGHSH and CDR2 LQKENI. V lost 3 bases to trimming and J lost 2 bases; unmatched junction nucleotides: 2. This CDR3 is CASSPGTGPYEQYF. The CDR3 nucleotides are TGTGCCAGCTCACCCGGGACAGGGCCCTACGAGCAGTACTTC.